The rows below give T cell receptor beta chains drawn from one sample of a study of T-cell reconstitution after alpha-beta-depleted transplantation in children. From the PCR reads, TCRdb called clonotypes with MiXCR, one entry per CDR3 protein. The table records over 150,000 distinct CDR3 sequences, roughly 6.3% of them present only once. The source material was PBMCs, sampled before TCRalphabeta/CD19-depleted stem cell transplant. Source of these receptors: a girl under three years old with combined immunodeficiency, due to receive a stem cell transplant. The CDR3 runs from the conserved cysteine through the conserved F or W. The D gene is left open where the match is weak. Each size is once, few or many counts, or a class when the clone is expanded.

size	V	J	D	DNA	CDR3
many	TRBV7-2	TRBJ1-2	.	TGTGCCAGCAGCTTAGTCGTCAGCGGGCACACTTATGGCTACACCTTC	CASSLVVSGHTYGYTF
many	TRBV20-1	TRBJ2-7	TRBD1	TGCAGTGCGATAGGACAGGGAGTCTACGAGCAGTACTTC	CSAIGQGVYEQYF
many	TRBV12-3/TRBV12-4	TRBJ1-4	TRBD1	TGTGCCAGCCTCGGGACAGGGGATGAAAAACTGTTTTTT	CASLGTGDEKLFF
many	TRBV13	TRBJ2-1	TRBD1	TGTGCCAGCAGCTCTCGGACAGGGGAGAGTGCTGAGCAGTTCTTC	CASSSRTGESAEQFF
many	TRBV7-9	TRBJ2-1	.	TGTGCCGTAGGTAAGCCCGAGCAGTTCTTC	CAVGKPEQFF
many	TRBV7-2	TRBJ2-7	.	TGTGCCAGCAGCCTTTACATGAATCCCTACGAGCAGTACTTC	CASSLYMNPYEQYF
few	TRBV19	TRBJ2-1	.	TGTGCCAGTAGTATAATCAGGGGTGGGTCCTACAATGAGCAGTTCTTC	CASSIIRGGSYNEQFF
many	TRBV12-3/TRBV12-4	TRBJ2-7	.	TGTGCCAGCAGTTCCCCGTCGGAGCAGTACTTC	CASSSPSEQYF
many	TRBV6-6	TRBJ2-7	TRBD2	TGTGCCATCGGGGAGGGGAACTCCTACGAGCAGTACTTC	CAIGEGNSYEQYF
many	TRBV6-5	TRBJ2-3	.	TGTGCCAGCAGTTACTACCGGGGGGCCACAGATACGCAGTATTTT	CASSYYRGATDTQYF
many	TRBV5-1	TRBJ2-7	TRBD1	TGCGCCAGCAGCTCCGGGACAGGGGACAACGAGCAGTACTTC	CASSSGTGDNEQYF
many	TRBV28	TRBJ2-1	.	TGTGCCAGCAGTTGGGGTCAGGGCTCCTACAATGAGCAGTTCTTC	CASSWGQGSYNEQFF
few	TRBV7-9	TRBJ2-1	.	TGTGCCAGCAGCTTAGCCTACGCGATGTCCTACAATGAGCAGTTCTTC	CASSLAYAMSYNEQFF